This TCR beta chain was observed in a study of blood T cell repertoires in COVID-19. Study context: Symptom resolution, clearance, or two negative PCRs marked the recovered donors of Cohort 3. Whether acute or convalescent, the COVID-19 samples came from the United States, Italy and Spain.

Per the authors' pipeline: Using reference gene primer amplification, nucleated cell counts were estimated. Sequencing used immunoSEQ multiplex PCR; TCRdb keeps in-frame clones, though not all of them. That table gives V, J and clone size, and the DNA gave D and trimming. The sample has about 210,000 clones, roughly 87% seen once. The study assigned cohorts using participant-reported clinical history. V lost 5 bases and J lost 4; bases outside the gene matches: 4. Germline V gene sequence: CDR1 KGHSH, CDR2 LQKENI. The CDR3 consists of 13 residues. The V call is TRBV18, the J call TRBJ1-2; 7 bases are shared with TRBD1. The sequence was collected from a man aged 25-45 years in a cohort exposed to, infected with or recovered from COVID-19 (not recorded which). The sample was PBMCs or T cells enriched from blood (not recorded which). The CDR3 DNA reads TGTGCCAGCTCAAGGGACAGCTCCTATGGCTACACCTTC. Residues: CASSRDSSYGYTF.